This T cell receptor beta chain emerged from a study of beta chain features in type 1 diabetes. The study's findings and limits: A cDNA-based sequencing approach could over-represent cells with high TCR expression.

For this clone: Its antigen is unknown.

This CDR3 has 16 residues. Between the trimmed V and J ends, which lost 1 base and 5 bases, there was a span of 16 bases. Germline V lookup: CDR1 LGHNA, CDR2 YSLEER. Expressed TCRB transcripts were sequenced, since all the RNA that had been isolated was reverse transcribed. The repertoire was sequenced with immunoSEQ multiplex PCR; TCRdb's copy has only in-frame clones and lacks some. This sample has 300,000 or so clones; 8% occur once, and the top ten carry less than 0.5%. The chain joins TRBV4-3 to TRBJ2-3; D remains ambiguous. The material sequenced was central memory CD4+ T cells from blood. This receptor was taken from a woman aged 18-30 years in good health. CDR3 sequence (DNA): TGCGCCAGCAGCCAAGGCCACTCAGATTTTGGAGATACGCAGTATTTT. Translated, it gives CASSQGHSDFGDTQYF.